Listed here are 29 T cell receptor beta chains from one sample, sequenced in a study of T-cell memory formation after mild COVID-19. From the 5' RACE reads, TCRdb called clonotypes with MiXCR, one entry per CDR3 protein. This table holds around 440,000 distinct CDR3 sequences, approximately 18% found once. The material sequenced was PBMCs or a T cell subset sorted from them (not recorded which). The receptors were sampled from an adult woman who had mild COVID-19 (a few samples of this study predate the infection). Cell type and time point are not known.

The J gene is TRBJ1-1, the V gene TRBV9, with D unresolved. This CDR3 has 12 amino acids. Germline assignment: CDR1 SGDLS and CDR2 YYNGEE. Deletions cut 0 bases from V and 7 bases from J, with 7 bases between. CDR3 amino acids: CASSVGVGEAFF. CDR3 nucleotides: TGTGCCAGCAGCGTAGGAGTAGGTGAAGCTTTCTTT.

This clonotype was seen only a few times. Here the CDR3 DNA reads TGCAGCGTTGAGGATCCGGGGGAGGGCTATGGCTACACCTTC. Translation: CSVEDPGEGYGYTF. The gene calls are TRBV29-1 and TRBJ1-2; a weak D match, TRBD1 (5 bases). Trimming removed 3 bases from V and 4 bases from J, with 15 bases in between. The CDR3 totals 14 residues. Germline lookup yields CDR1 SQVTM and CDR2 ANQGSEA.

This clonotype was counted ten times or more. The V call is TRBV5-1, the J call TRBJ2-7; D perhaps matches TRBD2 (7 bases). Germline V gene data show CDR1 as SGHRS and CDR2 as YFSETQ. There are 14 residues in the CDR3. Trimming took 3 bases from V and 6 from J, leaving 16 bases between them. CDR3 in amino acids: CASSSSGGQGEQYF. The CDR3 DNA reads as TGCGCCAGCAGCTCCTCCGGGGGGCAAGGCGAGCAGTACTTC. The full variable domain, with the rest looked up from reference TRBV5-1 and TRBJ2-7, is KAGVTQTPRYLIKTRGQQVTLSCSPISGHRSVSWYQQTPGQGLQFLFEYFSETQRNKGNFPGRFSGRQFSNSRSEMNVSTLELGDSALYLCASSSSGGQGEQYFGPGTRLTVT.

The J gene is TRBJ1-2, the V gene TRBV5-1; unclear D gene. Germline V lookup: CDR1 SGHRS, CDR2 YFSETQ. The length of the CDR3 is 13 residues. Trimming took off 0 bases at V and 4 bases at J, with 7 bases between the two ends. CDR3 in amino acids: CASSLDRPYGYTF. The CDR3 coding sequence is TGCGCCAGCAGCTTGGATCGCCCCTATGGCTACACCTTC.

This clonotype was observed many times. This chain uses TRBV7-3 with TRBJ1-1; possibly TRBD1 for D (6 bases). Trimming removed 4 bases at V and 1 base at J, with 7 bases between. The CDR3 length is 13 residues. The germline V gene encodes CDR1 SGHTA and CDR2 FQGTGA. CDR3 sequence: CASSSDRNTEAFF. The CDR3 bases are TGTGCCAGCAGCTCGGACAGGAACACTGAAGCTTTCTTT.

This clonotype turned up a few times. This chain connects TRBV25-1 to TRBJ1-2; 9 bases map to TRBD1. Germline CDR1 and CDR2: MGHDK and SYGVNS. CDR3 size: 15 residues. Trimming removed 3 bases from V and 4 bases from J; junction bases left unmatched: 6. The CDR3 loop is CASSEPTGGGYGYTF. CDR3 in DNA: TGTGCCAGCAGTGAGCCCACAGGGGGCGGCTATGGCTACACCTTC.

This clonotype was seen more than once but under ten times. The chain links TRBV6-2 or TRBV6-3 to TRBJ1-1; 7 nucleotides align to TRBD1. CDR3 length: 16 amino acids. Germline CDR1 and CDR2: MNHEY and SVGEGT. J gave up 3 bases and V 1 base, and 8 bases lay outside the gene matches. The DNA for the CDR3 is TGTGCCAGCAGTTACTTACCCGGACAGGTCGACACTGAAGCTTTCTTT. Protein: CASSYLPGQVDTEAFF.

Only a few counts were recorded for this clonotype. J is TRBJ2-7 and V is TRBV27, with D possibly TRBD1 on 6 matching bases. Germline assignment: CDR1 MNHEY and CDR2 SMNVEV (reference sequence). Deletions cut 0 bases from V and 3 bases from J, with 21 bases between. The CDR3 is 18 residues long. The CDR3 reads CASSLSIAPGVRVYEQYF. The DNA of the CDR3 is TGTGCCAGCAGTTTATCGATTGCTCCAGGGGTCCGGGTCTACGAGCAGTACTTC.

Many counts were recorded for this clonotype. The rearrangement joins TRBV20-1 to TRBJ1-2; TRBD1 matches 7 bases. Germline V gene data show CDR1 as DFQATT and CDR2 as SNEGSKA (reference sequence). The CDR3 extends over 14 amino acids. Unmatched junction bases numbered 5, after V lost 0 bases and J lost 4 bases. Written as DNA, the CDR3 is TGCAGTGCTAGAGATATCGGACAGGTCTATGGCTACACCTTC. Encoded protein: CSARDIGQVYGYTF.

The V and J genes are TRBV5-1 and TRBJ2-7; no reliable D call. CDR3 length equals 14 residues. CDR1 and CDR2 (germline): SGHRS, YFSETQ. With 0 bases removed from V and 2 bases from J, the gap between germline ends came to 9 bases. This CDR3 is CASSLVGVAYEQYF. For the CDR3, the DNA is TGCGCCAGCAGCTTGGTTGGGGTTGCCTACGAGCAGTACTTC.

CDR3 sequence (DNA): TGTGCCAGCAGCCCCCGAGCGAGCTCTATCCGGACTGAAGCTTTCTTT. Translated, it gives CASSPRASSIRTEAFF. The chain links TRBV5-5 to TRBJ1-1, with D unclear. In germline, CDR1 is SGHKS, CDR2 YYEKEE (reference sequence). This CDR3 has 16 residues. Trimming took 4 bases from V and 5 from J, leaving 21 bases between them. The entire variable domain, with the rest obtained from reference TRBV5-5 and TRBJ1-1, is as follows: DAGVTQSPTHLIKTRGQQVTLRCSPISGHKSVSWYQQVLGQGPQFIFQYYEKEERGRGNFPDRFSARQFPNYSSELNVNALLLGDSALYLCASSPRASSIRTEAFFGQGTRLTVV.

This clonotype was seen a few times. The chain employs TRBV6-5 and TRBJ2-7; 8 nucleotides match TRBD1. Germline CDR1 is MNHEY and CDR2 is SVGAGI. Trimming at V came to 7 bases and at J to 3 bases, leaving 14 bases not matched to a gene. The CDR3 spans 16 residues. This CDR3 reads CASIGRDRGIIYEQYF. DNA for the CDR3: TGTGCCAGCATCGGAAGAGACAGGGGAATTATCTACGAGCAGTACTTC.

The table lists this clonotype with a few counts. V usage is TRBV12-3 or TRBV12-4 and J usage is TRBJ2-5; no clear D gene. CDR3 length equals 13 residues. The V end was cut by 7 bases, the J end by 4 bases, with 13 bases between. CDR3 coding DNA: TGTGCCAGCACCGTTCTCCTCGGAGAGACCCAGTACTTC. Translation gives CASTVLLGETQYF.

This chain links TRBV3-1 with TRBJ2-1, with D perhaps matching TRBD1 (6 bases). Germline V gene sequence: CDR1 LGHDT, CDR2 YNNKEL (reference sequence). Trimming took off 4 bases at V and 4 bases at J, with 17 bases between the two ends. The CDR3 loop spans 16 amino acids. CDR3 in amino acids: CASSRGWGPRYNEQFF. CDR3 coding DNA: TGTGCCAGCAGCCGAGGGTGGGGGCCACGTTACAATGAGCAGTTCTTC.

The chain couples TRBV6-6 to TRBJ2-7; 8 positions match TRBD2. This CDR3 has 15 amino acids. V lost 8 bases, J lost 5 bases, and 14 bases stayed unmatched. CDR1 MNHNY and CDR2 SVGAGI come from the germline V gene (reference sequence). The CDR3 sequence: CASDLTAGGGHEQYF. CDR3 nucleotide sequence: TGTGCCAGCGACCTAACGGCGGGAGGCGGGCACGAGCAGTACTTC.

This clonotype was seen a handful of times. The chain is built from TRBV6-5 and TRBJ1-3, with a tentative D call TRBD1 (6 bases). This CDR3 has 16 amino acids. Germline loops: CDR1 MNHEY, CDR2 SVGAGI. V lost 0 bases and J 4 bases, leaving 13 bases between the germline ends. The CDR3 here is CASSYSTWTVGNTIYF. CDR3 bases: TGTGCCAGCAGTTACTCAACTTGGACAGTGGGAAACACCATATATTTT.

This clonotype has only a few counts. The CDR3 region has the DNA TGTGCCAGCAGTTTGGGGAGTATTAGCAATCAGCCCCAGCATTTT. As protein: CASSLGSISNQPQHF. The chain has TRBV12-3 or TRBV12-4 and TRBJ1-5, with unresolved D. Trimming removed 3 bases at V and 0 bases at J, with 9 bases between. The CDR3 sequence is 15 residues long.

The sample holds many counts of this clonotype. CDR3 residues: CASSPIELAGAYNEQFF. DNA for the CDR3: TGCGCCAGCAGCCCGATAGAACTAGCGGGGGCCTACAATGAGCAGTTCTTC. The J gene is TRBJ2-1, the V gene TRBV5-1, with 11 bases that match TRBD2. The ends lost 4 bases at V and 2 bases at J; junction bases unmatched: 8. Germline CDR1 SGHRS, CDR2 YFSETQ. There are 17 residues in the CDR3. The whole variable domain, remainder taken from reference TRBV5-1 and TRBJ2-1, is KAGVTQTPRYLIKTRGQQVTLSCSPISGHRSVSWYQQTPGQGLQFLFEYFSETQRNKGNFPGRFSGRQFSNSRSEMNVSTLELGDSALYLCASSPIELAGAYNEQFFGPGTRLTVL.

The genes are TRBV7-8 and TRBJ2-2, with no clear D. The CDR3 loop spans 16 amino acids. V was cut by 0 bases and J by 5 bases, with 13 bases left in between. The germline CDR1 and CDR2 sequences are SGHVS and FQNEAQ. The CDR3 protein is CASSLAFVRETGELFF. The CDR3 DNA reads TGTGCCAGCAGCTTAGCTTTCGTTAGGGAAACCGGGGAGCTGTTTTTT.

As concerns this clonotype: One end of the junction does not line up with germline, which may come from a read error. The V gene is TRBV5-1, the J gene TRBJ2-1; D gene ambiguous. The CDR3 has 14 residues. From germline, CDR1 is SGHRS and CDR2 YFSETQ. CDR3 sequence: CASSSPTSHNEQFF. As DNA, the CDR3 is TGCGCCAGCAGCTCCCCTACCTCCCACAATGAGCAGTTCTTC.

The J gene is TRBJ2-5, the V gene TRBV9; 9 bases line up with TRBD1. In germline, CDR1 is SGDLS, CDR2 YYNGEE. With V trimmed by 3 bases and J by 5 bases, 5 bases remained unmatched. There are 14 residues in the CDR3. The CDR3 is CASSAGTGYETQYF. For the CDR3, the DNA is TGTGCCAGCAGCGCCGGGACAGGGTATGAGACCCAGTACTTC.

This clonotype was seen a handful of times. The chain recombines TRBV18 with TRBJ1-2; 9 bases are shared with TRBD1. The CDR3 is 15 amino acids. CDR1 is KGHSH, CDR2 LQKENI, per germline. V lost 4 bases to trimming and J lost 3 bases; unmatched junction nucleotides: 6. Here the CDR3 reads CASSLSRTGDYGYTF. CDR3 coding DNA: TGTGCCAGCTCACTTTCTCGGACAGGGGACTATGGCTACACCTTC.

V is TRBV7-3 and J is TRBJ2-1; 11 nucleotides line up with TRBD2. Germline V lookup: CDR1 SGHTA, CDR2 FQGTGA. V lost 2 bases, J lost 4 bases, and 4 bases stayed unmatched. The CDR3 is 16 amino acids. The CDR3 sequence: CASSLRLAGGYNEQFF. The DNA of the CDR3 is TGTGCCAGCAGCTTACGTCTAGCGGGGGGATACAATGAGCAGTTCTTC. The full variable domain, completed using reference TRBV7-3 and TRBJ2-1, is GAGVSQTPSNKVTEKGKYVELRCDPISGHTALYWYRQSLGQGPEFLIYFQGTGAADDSGLPNDRFFAVRPEGSVSTLKIQRTERGDSAVYLCASSLRLAGGYNEQFFGPGTRLTVL.

The CDR3 reads CASSLKRERTDTQYF. CDR3 DNA: TGTGCCAGCAGCCTTAAGAGGGAGAGGACAGATACGCAGTATTTT. The chain has TRBV11-2 and TRBJ2-3, with D perhaps TRBD2 (5 bases). The V end was cut by 5 bases, the J end by 3 bases, with 15 bases between. CDR3 size: 15 residues. CDR1 and CDR2 (germline): SGHAT, FQNNGV.

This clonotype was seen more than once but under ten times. The chain's CDR3 is CASSWSTAAGELFF. The CDR3 DNA is TGTGCCAGCAGCTGGAGCACGGCTGCCGGGGAGCTGTTTTTT. The chain uses TRBV3-1 and TRBJ2-2; D not resolved. Germline V gives CDR1 LGHDT, CDR2 YNNKEL (reference sequence). V dropped 5 bases and J dropped 6 bases, with 13 bases sitting between them. The CDR3 runs 14 residues. Using reference TRBV3-1 and TRBJ2-2 for the parts outside the CDR3, the full variable domain is DTAVSQTPKYLVTQMGNDKSIKCEQNLGHDTMYWYKQDSKKFLKIMFSYNNKELIINETVPNRFSPKSPDKAHLNLHINSLELGDSAVYFCASSWSTAAGELFFGEGSRLTVL.

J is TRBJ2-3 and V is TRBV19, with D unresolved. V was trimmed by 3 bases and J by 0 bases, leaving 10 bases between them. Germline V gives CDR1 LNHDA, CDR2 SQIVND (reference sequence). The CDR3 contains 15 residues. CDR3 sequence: CASSIGQISTDTQYF. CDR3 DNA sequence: TGTGCCAGTAGTATTGGTCAGATTAGCACAGATACGCAGTATTTT. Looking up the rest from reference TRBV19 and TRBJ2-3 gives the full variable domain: DGGITQSPKYLFRKEGQNVTLSCEQNLNHDAMYWYRQDPGQGLRLIYYSQIVNDFQKGDIAEGYSVSREKKESFPLTVTSAQKNPTAFYLCASSIGQISTDTQYFGPGTRLTVL.

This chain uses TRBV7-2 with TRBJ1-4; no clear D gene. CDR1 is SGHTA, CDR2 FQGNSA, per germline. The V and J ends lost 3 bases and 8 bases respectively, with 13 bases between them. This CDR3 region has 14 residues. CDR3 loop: CASSFGTRGEKLFF. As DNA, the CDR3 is TGTGCCAGCAGCTTCGGCACGAGAGGAGAAAAACTGTTTTTT. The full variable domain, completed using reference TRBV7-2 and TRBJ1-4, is GAGVSQSPSNKVTEKGKDVELRCDPISGHTALYWYRQSLGQGLEFLIYFQGNSAPDKSGLPSDRFSAERTGGSVSTLTIQRTQQEDSAVYLCASSFGTRGEKLFFGSGTQLSVL.

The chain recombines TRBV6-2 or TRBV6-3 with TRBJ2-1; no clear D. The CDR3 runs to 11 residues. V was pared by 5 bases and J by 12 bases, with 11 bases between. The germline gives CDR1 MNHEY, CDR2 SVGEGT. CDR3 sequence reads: CASSKGVGQFF. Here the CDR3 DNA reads TGTGCCAGCAGTAAAGGAGTTGGGCAGTTCTTC.

DNA of the CDR3: TGTGCCAGCAGCGATGGTTGGAATGAGCAGTTCTTC. Protein sequence: CASSDGWNEQFF. The chain has TRBV7-9 and TRBJ2-1, with D unclear. The CDR3 contains 12 residues. The germline V and J ends were trimmed by 5 bases and 7 bases, with 9 bases remaining between them. CDR1 and CDR2 from the germline V gene are SEHNR and FQNEAQ (reference sequence).